These 10 T cell receptor beta chains originate from one sample sequenced in a study of T cells in Graves' hyperthyroidism and ophthalmopathy. RNA transcripts served as the template for amplifying TCR beta CDR3 regions. Using the HTBI primer set, a first-round RT-PCR was run on the TCR CDR3. TCRdb itself ran the multiplex PCR reads through MiXCR, one entry per CDR3 protein. Seen here are approximately 400,000 distinct CDR3 sequences, 15% to 18% observed once, and the top ten hold 7.5% to 9%. Sequencing was performed on blood. Receptors originate from a woman under 30 with Graves' hyperthyroidism.

The table lists this clonotype with many counts. The chain recombines TRBV15 with TRBJ1-6; D is perhaps TRBD1 (6 bases). This CDR3 has 14 residues. Germline V gives CDR1 LNHNV, CDR2 YYDKDF (reference sequence). Trimming removed 0 bases from V and 8 bases from J, with 8 bases in between. CDR3 amino acids: CATSREQGHSPLHF. CDR3 DNA: TGTGCCACCAGCAGAGAACAGGGACATTCACCCCTCCACTTT.

The chain couples TRBV11-2 to TRBJ2-7; maybe TRBD2 (5 bases). This CDR3 is 14 amino acids long. Trimming took 8 bases from V and 4 from J, leaving 18 bases between them. CDR1 and CDR2 (germline): SGHAT, FQNNGV. The CDR3 reads CASGSNRGGYEQYF. The CDR3 coding sequence is TGTGCCAGCGGATCGAATAGAGGAGGTTACGAGCAGTACTTC.

The V call is TRBV4-1, the J call TRBJ2-4; no clear D gene. With 1 base removed from V and 0 bases from J, the gap between germline ends came to 4 bases. Germline V lookup: CDR1 MGHRA, CDR2 YSYEKL. The CDR3 runs to 14 residues. Here the CDR3 reads CASSQGLAKNIQYF. Written as DNA, the CDR3 is TGCGCCAGCAGCCAAGGGCTAGCCAAAAACATTCAGTACTTC.

The chain links TRBV7-8 to TRBJ2-3; D unclear. Trimming removed 9 bases at V and 2 bases at J, with 18 bases between. The germline V gene encodes CDR1 SGHVS and CDR2 FQNEAQ. This CDR3 comprises 15 residues. CDR3 DNA: TGTGCCAGTTTGCCTTCTGGTCCACTCACAGATACGCAGTATTTT. Protein sequence: CASLPSGPLTDTQYF.

This clonotype was counted ten times or more. V gene TRBV7-8 combines with J gene TRBJ2-5; 8 bases match TRBD2. The CDR3 sequence is 14 residues long. After removal of 4 bases from V and 4 bases from J, the junction contained 5 bases not matched to a gene. The V gene's germline CDR1 is SGHVS and CDR2 FQNEAQ. For the CDR3, the DNA is TGTGCCAGCAGCTCCGGACTAGCCGTAGAGACCCAGTACTTC. The encoded protein is CASSSGLAVETQYF.

This clonotype occurred a few times. The V and J genes are TRBV20-1 and TRBJ2-7; no firm D call. This CDR3 has 12 amino acids. The ends were cut back, 1 base at V and 6 bases at J, with 10 bases in the middle. The germline V gene has CDR1 DFQATT and CDR2 SNEGSKA (reference sequence). The CDR3: CSARVGASEQYF. The CDR3 DNA follows: TGCAGTGCTAGAGTAGGAGCATCCGAGCAGTACTTC.

In nucleotides, the CDR3 is TGTGCCTGGAGTATCGGGGAACAAGAGACCCAGTACTTC. This encodes CAWSIGEQETQYF. The chain employs TRBV30 and TRBJ2-5; possible D gene TRBD2, 5 bases. The CDR3 is 13 residues long. Germline-derived CDR1 and CDR2 are GTSNPN and SVGIG (reference sequence). V was shortened by 2 bases and J by 2 bases, with 9 bases between the two germline ends.

The J gene is TRBJ2-2, the V gene TRBV20-1; 7 positions match TRBD2. Germline CDR1 reads DFQATT; CDR2 reads SNEGSKA (reference sequence). This CDR3 has 14 residues. V gave up 4 bases and J gave up 1 base; unmatched junction bases: 3. The DNA of the CDR3 is TGCAGTGCTACCCCGGGGGGGAACACCGGGGAGCTGTTTTTT. Its protein is CSATPGGNTGELFF.

In this sample, this clonotype turned up a few times. The chain combines TRBV5-1 with TRBJ2-6; 8 nucleotides match TRBD1. The junction had 4 bases not matched to a gene; V was cut back by 5 bases and J by 0 bases. CDR1 is SGHRS, CDR2 YFSETQ, per germline. This CDR3 contains 16 residues. DNA for the CDR3: TGCGCCAGCAGTCGGACAGGGAACTCTGGGGCCAACGTCCTGACTTTC. Translated: CASSRTGNSGANVLTF.

CDR3: CASSYSNNVIQPQHF. The CDR3 DNA reads TGTGCCAGCAGTTACTCAAACAACGTCATTCAGCCCCAGCATTTT. J is TRBJ1-5 and V is TRBV6-5; D is unresolved. Germline V CDR1 and CDR2: MNHEY, SVGAGI. This CDR3 region has 15 residues. V lost 0 bases and J 6 bases, leaving 12 bases between the germline ends.